The source of this T cell receptor beta chain is a study of response to subunit inactivated influenza vaccine. Notes on this clonotype: No antigen is known for it.

Notes on the study in general: Each seasonal influenza vaccination, the authors suggested, recruits few new T cells.

TCRdb analysed the RT-PCR reads with MiXCR anew, one entry per CDR3 protein. The table has about 650,000 distinct CDR3 sequences, 15% to 17% seen once; the top ten hold around a tenth. V gave up 0 bases and J gave up 1 base, with 9 bases separating them. From germline, CDR1 is SGHTA and CDR2 FQGNSA. The CDR3 length is 15 residues. The genes are TRBV7-2 and TRBJ1-1, with D perhaps TRBD1 (5 bases). The clonotype comes from a man aged 50-60 years who received an inactivated influenza vaccine. This sample comprised PBMCs from blood, obtained about 11 days after vaccination. The CDR3 DNA reads TGTGCCAGCAGCTTAGCAATTGACAGGAACACTGAAGCTTTCTTT. Residues: CASSLAIDRNTEAFF.